This T cell receptor (beta chain) originates from a study of read filtering for tumor transcriptome and immune sequencing. Across the study: Patients were approximately 18 male and some 15 female, mean age about 65 years, range about 45 to 85. R-ISS stage counts were under ten for I, 16 for II, 6 or 7 for III.

This library used roughly 400 ng RNA and molecular barcoded adaptors spanning alpha/delta and beta/gamma chains. TCRdb reprocessed the reads via MiXCR and lists one record per CDR3 protein. The data show about 24,000 distinct CDR3 sequences, with approximately 23% seen just once and around 47% held by the top ten. Study findings and constraints: RNA-seq captured clonotypes less deeply and reliably than IR-seq.

At least ten counts were recorded for this clonotype. Its specificity is not known. CDR1 and CDR2 (germline): SNHLY, FYNNEI. V lost 4 bases and J 1 base, leaving 4 bases between the germline ends. The CDR3 covers 12 residues. Sampling of bone marrow took place during active disease in every patient. This receptor was identified in a donor aged 40 or older with multiple myeloma. The chain couples TRBV2 to TRBJ2-5; D is undetermined. What was sequenced was a population of CD138-negative cells sorted from bone marrow. Written as DNA, the CDR3 is TGTGCCAGCAGTGGACCCCAAGAGACCCAGTACTTC. This gives the protein CASSGPQETQYF.